These 8 T cell receptor beta chains were all obtained from the same sample, sequenced in a study of T cell responses to AZD1222 COVID-19 vaccine (dated by TCRdb to the early 2020s). The library was obtained by the immunoSEQ multiplex PCR assay. The clones in this table, taken by TCRdb from immuneACCESS, are in-frame only. Not every clone is retained; where verified, under half of the shortfall comes from an unresolved V gene, and the cause of the rest is unknown. The sample records about 97,000 clones, 70% to 90% of which are singletons. Roughly 3% of the sample is taken by the ten largest. Read against the paper, the sample's time point label means: baseline before first vaccination. The specimen comprised peripheral blood, sampled on day 0 of AZD1222 vaccination. These receptors came from an adult in good health.

This chain connects TRBV6-5 to TRBJ2-7; the match to TRBD1 covers 7 bases. The germline V gene encodes CDR1 MNHEY and CDR2 SVGAGI. The CDR3 spans 15 residues. Unmatched junction bases numbered 7, after V lost 3 bases and J lost 2 bases. The CDR3: CASSYARDRAYEQYF. The CDR3 nucleotides read TGTGCCAGCAGTTATGCCCGGGACAGAGCCTACGAGCAGTACTTC.

The CDR3 is CASSSGMRETQYF. Here the CDR3 DNA reads TGCGCCAGCAGTTCAGGGATGAGGGAGACCCAGTACTTC. This chain joins TRBV10-1 and TRBJ2-5; tentative D call: TRBD1 (5 bases). The CDR3 spans 13 residues. Trimming took 5 bases from V and 5 from J, leaving 12 bases between them. Germline CDR1 WNHNN, CDR2 SYGVQD (reference sequence).

The V gene is TRBV7-8, the J gene TRBJ1-5, with a tentative D call TRBD1 (5 bases). From germline, CDR1 is SGHVS and CDR2 FQNEAQ. This CDR3 region has 13 residues. Deletions cut 3 bases from V and 6 bases from J, with 9 bases between. This CDR3 is CASSFPGIQPQHF. As DNA, the CDR3 is TGTGCCAGCAGCTTCCCAGGGATTCAGCCCCAGCATTTT.

This chain uses TRBV27 with TRBJ1-1, with D tentatively TRBD1 (5 bases). The CDR3 contains 14 residues. From germline, CDR1 is MNHEY and CDR2 SMNVEV (reference sequence). Trimming removed 6 bases at V and 0 bases at J, with 11 bases between. This CDR3 reads CASRRQTVNTEAFF. The DNA for the CDR3 is TGTGCCAGCAGGCGACAGACAGTGAACACTGAAGCTTTCTTT.

The chain uses TRBV2 and TRBJ1-6; D gene unclear. Germline CDR1 SNHLY, CDR2 FYNNEI. The CDR3 has 15 amino acids. V lost 3 bases to trimming and J lost 3 bases, with 9 bases between them. In DNA, the CDR3 is TGTGCCAGCAGTGAGGACGGCCTCTATAATTCACCCCTCCACTTT. Translating it yields CASSEDGLYNSPLHF.

The chain links TRBV28 to TRBJ2-3, with D perhaps matching TRBD1 (5 bases). Looked up from germline, CDR1 is MDHEN and CDR2 is SYDVKM. This CDR3 region has 15 residues. Trimming stripped 3 bases from V and 0 bases from J, with 10 bases between. The DNA of the CDR3 is TGTGCCAGCAGTTTTAGCCAGGGAAGCACAGATACGCAGTATTTT. Translation: CASSFSQGSTDTQYF. Based on the CDR3 plus reference TRBV28 and TRBJ2-3, the full variable domain is DVKVTQSSRYLVKRTGEKVFLECVQDMDHENMFWYRQDPGLGLRLIYFSYDVKMKEKGDIPEGYSVSREKKERFSLILESASTNQTSMYLCASSFSQGSTDTQYFGPGTRLTVL.

The rearrangement joins TRBV3-1 (or the pseudogene TRBV3-2) to TRBJ2-3; 8 nucleotides match TRBD2. This CDR3 contains 16 residues. CDR1 and CDR2 (germline): LGHDT, YNNKEL (reference sequence). Unmatched junction bases numbered 10, after V lost 4 bases and J lost 4 bases. The CDR3 DNA follows: TGTGCCAGCAGCCCCCAGCGGGGGTGGGTGGCAGATACGCAGTATTTT. This translates into CASSPQRGWVADTQYF.

The chain's CDR3 is CASSYWVNYGYTF. The DNA for the CDR3 is TGTGCCAGCAGTTACTGGGTTAACTATGGCTACACCTTC. The chain links TRBV6-5 to TRBJ1-2; the D is unclear. Germline values: CDR1 MNHEY, CDR2 SVGAGI. This CDR3 has 13 residues. Trimming removed 1 base from V and 1 base from J, with 4 bases in between.